The rows below give T cell receptor beta chains drawn from one sample of a study of metastatic and nonmetastatic thyroid tumors. TCRdb recomputed clones from the PCR reads via MiXCR. This table has 40,000 to 50,000 clones, about an eighth appearing once. The source material was blood. Every receptor here comes from a male donor with papillary thyroid cancer or a benign thyroid nodule (not recorded which). Some clones in this sample may be carry-over from other donors' samples. Both conserved end residues are part of each CDR3. A D gene is named only where the DNA matches it firmly. Some rows mark clone size as missing; the rest say once, few, many or name a class of expanded clone.

abundance | d_gene | j_gene | v_gene | CDR3nt | CDR3aa
many | TRBD1 | TRBJ1-4 | TRBV4-1 | TGCGCCAGCAGCCGCACAGGGGGGACTAATGAAAAACTGTTTTTT | CASSRTGGTNEKLFF
medium-sized | TRBD1 | TRBJ2-7 | TRBV6-2/TRBV6-3 | TGTGCCAGTACCGACAGGGGCGAGCAGTACTTC | CASTDRGEQYF
many | TRBD2 | TRBJ2-7 | TRBV5-1 | TGCGCCAGCAGCTTGGCCCTGTCGGTAGCGGGAAAAACCTACGAGCAGTACTTC | CASSLALSVAGKTYEQYF
many | . | TRBJ2-2 | TRBV20-1 | TGCAGTGCTAGGGCCCGGCAGCGGAGCTCCACCGGGGAGCTGTTTTTT | CSARARQRSSTGELFF
many | . | TRBJ1-1 | TRBV15 | TGTGCCACCAGCAGAGATGGAACGGGGACGAACACTGAAGCTTTCTTT | CATSRDGTGTNTEAFF
many | TRBD2 | TRBJ2-1 | TRBV11-2 | TGTGCCAGCAGCCCGGGACTAACCCCTCCGGATGAGCAGTTCTTC | CASSPGLTPPDEQFF
many | . | TRBJ2-3 | TRBV11-2 | TGTGCCAGCAGCCTCGGGGTAACTAGCACAGATACGCAGTATTTT | CASSLGVTSTDTQYF
many | . | TRBJ1-5 | TRBV6-1 | TGTGCCAGCACGCCCCGGATAGAACAGCCCCAGCATTTT | CASTPRIEQPQHF
many | TRBD2 | TRBJ2-1 | TRBV20-1 | TGCAGTGCTAGAGTCTACACTAGCGGGAGGCCATCCTACAATGAGCAGTTCTTC | CSARVYTSGRPSYNEQFF
few | . | TRBJ1-6 | TRBV6-2/TRBV6-3 | TGTGCCAGCACCCCACAGGGAGGAATCAATTCACCCCTCCACTTT | CASTPQGGINSPLHF
many | TRBD2 | TRBJ2-3 | TRBV25-1 | TGTGCCAGCACCCGGCTAGCGGGAGGTAGAGATACGCAGTATTTT | CASTRLAGGRDTQYF
many | TRBD1 | TRBJ1-1 | TRBV28 | TGTGCCAGCAGTCCACACGGGACAGGGCCCACTGAAGCTTTCTTT | CASSPHGTGPTEAFF
. | . | TRBJ1-1 | TRBV6-9 | TGTGCCAGCAGTTATTTTGCCAGCCTTGGGTCCCTTGATATGCTTAACACTGAAGCTTTCTTT | CASSYFASLGSLDMLNTEAFF
many | . | TRBJ2-2 | TRBV7-9 | TGTGCCAGCAGCCACACACTCTTCGACAGGACGAACACCGGGGAGCTGTTTTTT | CASSHTLFDRTNTGELFF
many | . | TRBJ1-1 | TRBV24-1 | TGTGCCACCGGTGGGAACGGCGGTGAAGCTTTCTTT | CATGGNGGEAFF
many | TRBD2 | TRBJ2-3 | TRBV25-1 | TGTGCCAGCAGTAGCCTAGCGGGAGACACAGATACGCAGTATTTT | CASSSLAGDTDTQYF
many | . | TRBJ1-2 | TRBV12-3/TRBV12-4 | TGTGCCAGCAGTTTATATGGTTTAGGGATCAACTATGGCTACACCTTC | CASSLYGLGINYGYTF
many | . | TRBJ1-1 | TRBV6-1 | TGTGCCAGCAGCGGACAATTGAACACTGAAGCTTTCTTT | CASSGQLNTEAFF
many | . | TRBJ2-3 | TRBV7-2 | TGTGCCAGCAGCTATGGGGTCACTAGCACAGATACGCAGTATTTT | CASSYGVTSTDTQYF
many | . | TRBJ2-6 | TRBV4-2 | TGTGCCAGCAGCCAAGAATCAGGGAGTGGGGCCAACGTCCTGACTTTC | CASSQESGSGANVLTF
many | . | TRBJ2-7 | TRBV15 | TGTGCCACCAGCCCAGAACAACAGGGAACCACCTCCTACGAGCAGTACTTC | CATSPEQQGTTSYEQYF
many | . | TRBJ2-3 | TRBV2 | TGTGCCAGCAGTGCCCAAGGGGTCTCGGGGAGCACAGATACGCAGTATTTT | CASSAQGVSGSTDTQYF
few | . | TRBJ2-3 | TRBV6-1 | TGTGCCAGCAGGGGGGCTAGCCCCACAGATACGCAGTATTTT | CASRGASPTDTQYF
many | TRBD1 | TRBJ2-1 | TRBV24-1 | TGTGCCACCAGTGCTTTGACAGGGGGTTCCTACAATGAGCAGTTCTTC | CATSALTGGSYNEQFF
many | . | TRBJ1-1 | TRBV5-1 | TGCGCCAGCAGCTCCCAAGAAGGGAACACTGAAGCTTTCTTT | CASSSQEGNTEAFF
many | TRBD2 | TRBJ2-1 | TRBV15 | TGTGCCACCAGCAGAGAGGCGGGAGGGCCGGGAGGAGATGAGCAGTTCTTC | CATSREAGGPGGDEQFF
many | TRBD1 | TRBJ1-6 | TRBV19 | TGTGCCAGCAAAGACCGGACAGGCTCGAATTCACCCCTCCACTTT | CASKDRTGSNSPLHF
few | TRBD1 | TRBJ2-7 | TRBV6-2/TRBV6-3 | TGTGTCAGCACCAAGCGGACAGGTGGCGACAAGCAGTACTTC | CVSTKRTGGDKQYF
. | . | TRBJ2-1 | TRBV20-1 | TGCAGTGCTAGAGACCGACGGTACGAAAATGAGCAGTTCTTC | CSARDRRYENEQFF
few | . | TRBJ1-2 | TRBV2 | TGTGCCAGCAGATTTTCGACAGACTACGGCTACACCTTC | CASRFSTDYGYTF
few | . | TRBJ2-2 | TRBV27 | TGTGCCAGCAGTTCACGAACGAACACCGGGGATCTGTCTTTT | CASSSRTNTGDLSF
many | TRBD2 | TRBJ2-1 | TRBV12-5 | TGTGCTAGTGGTTTGCCCCCACTTGCGGGGGCCTACAATGAGCAGTTCTTC | CASGLPPLAGAYNEQFF
few | . | TRBJ1-3 | TRBV6-1 | TGTGCCAGTCTCCAGGCGAACTCTGGAAACACCATATATTTT | CASLQANSGNTIYF